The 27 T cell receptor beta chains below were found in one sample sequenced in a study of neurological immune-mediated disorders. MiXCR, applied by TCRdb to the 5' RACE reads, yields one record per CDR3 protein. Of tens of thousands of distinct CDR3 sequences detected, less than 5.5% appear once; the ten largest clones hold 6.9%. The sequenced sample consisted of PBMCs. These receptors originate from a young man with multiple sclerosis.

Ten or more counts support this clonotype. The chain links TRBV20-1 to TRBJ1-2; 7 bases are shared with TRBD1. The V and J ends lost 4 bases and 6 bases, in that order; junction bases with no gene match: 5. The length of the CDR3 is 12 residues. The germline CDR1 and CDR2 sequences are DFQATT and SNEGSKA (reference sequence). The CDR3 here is CSATKGAHGYTF. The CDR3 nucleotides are TGCAGTGCTACGAAGGGGGCGCATGGCTACACCTTC.

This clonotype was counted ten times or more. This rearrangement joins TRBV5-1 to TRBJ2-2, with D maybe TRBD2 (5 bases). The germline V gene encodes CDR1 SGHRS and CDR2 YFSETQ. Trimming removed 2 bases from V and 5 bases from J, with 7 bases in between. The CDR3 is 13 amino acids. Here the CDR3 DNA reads TGCGCCAGCAGCTTTTGGGAGACCGGGGAGCTGTTTTTT. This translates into CASSFWETGELFF. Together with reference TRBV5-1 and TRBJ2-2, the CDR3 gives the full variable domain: KAGVTQTPRYLIKTRGQQVTLSCSPISGHRSVSWYQQTPGQGLQFLFEYFSETQRNKGNFPGRFSGRQFSNSRSEMNVSTLELGDSALYLCASSFWETGELFFGEGSRLTVL.

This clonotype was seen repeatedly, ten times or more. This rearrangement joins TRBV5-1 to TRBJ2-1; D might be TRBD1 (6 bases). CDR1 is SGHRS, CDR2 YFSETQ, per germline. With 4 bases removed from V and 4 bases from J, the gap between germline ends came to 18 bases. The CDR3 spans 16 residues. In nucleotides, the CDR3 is TGCGCCAGCAGCCGTAGCGCAGGGGCCCCATACAATGAGCAGTTCTTC. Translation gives CASSRSAGAPYNEQFF.

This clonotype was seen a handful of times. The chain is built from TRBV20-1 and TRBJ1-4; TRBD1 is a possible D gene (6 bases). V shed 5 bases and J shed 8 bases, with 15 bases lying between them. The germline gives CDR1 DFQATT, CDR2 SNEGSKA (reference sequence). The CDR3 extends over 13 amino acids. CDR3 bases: TGCAGTGCTGGGACATCCGGACGGGAAAAACTGTTTTTT. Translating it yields CSAGTSGREKLFF.

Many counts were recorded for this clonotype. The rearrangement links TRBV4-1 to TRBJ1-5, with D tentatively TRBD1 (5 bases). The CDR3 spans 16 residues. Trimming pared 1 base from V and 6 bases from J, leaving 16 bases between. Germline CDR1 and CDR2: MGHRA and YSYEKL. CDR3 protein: CASSQVVGREVQPQHF. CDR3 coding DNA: TGCGCCAGCAGCCAAGTTGTTGGCAGGGAGGTTCAGCCCCAGCATTTT.

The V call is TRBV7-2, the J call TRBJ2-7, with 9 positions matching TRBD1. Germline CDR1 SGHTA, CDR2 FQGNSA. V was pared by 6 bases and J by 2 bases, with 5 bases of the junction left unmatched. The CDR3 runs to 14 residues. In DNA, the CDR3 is TGTGCCAGCAGTTACCGGGACAGGGCCTACGAGCAGTACTTC. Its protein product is CASSYRDRAYEQYF.

CDR3 coding DNA: TGTGCCAGCAGTTCTATGGACCACGAGCAGTACTTC. This encodes CASSSMDHEQYF. The chain recombines TRBV6-6 with TRBJ2-7, with D unclear. This CDR3 has 12 residues. Germline lookup yields CDR1 MNHNY and CDR2 SVGAGI (reference sequence). Between the trimmed V and J ends, which lost 4 bases and 5 bases, there was a span of 9 bases.

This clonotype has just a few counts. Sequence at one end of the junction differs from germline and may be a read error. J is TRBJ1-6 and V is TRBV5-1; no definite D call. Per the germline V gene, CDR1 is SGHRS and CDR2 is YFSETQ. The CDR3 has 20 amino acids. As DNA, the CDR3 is TGCGCCAGCAGCTTGGATCAGTCCGGGTTCTTTAGCTCCTATAATTCACCCCTCAACTTT. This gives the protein CASSLDQSGFFSSYNSPLNF.

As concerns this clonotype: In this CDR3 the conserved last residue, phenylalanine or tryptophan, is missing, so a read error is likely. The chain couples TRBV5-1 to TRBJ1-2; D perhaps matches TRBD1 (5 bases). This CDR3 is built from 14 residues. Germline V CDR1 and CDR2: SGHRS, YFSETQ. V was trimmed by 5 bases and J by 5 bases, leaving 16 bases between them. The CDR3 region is CASSPGQGGYGYTN. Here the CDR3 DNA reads TGCGCCAGCAGTCCAGGACAAGGCGGTTATGGCTACACCAAC.

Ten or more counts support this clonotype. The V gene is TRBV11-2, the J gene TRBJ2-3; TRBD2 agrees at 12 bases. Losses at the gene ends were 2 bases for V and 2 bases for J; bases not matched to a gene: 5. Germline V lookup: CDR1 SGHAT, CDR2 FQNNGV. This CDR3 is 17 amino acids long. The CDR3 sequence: CASSLPLAGGNTDTQYF. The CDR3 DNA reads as TGTGCCAGCAGCTTACCACTAGCGGGGGGAAACACAGATACGCAGTATTTT. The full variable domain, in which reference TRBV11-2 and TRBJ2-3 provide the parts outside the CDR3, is EAGVAQSPRYKIIEKRQSVAFWCNPISGHATLYWYQQILGQGPKLLIQFQNNGVVDDSQLPKDRFSAERLKGVDSTLKIQPAKLEDSAVYLCASSLPLAGGNTDTQYFGPGTRLTVL.

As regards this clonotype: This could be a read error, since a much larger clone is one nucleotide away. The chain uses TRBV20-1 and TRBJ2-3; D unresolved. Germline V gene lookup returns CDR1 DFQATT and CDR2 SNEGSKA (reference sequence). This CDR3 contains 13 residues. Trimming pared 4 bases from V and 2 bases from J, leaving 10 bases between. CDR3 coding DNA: TGCAGTGCTAAAGACAACTTCACAGATACGCAGTATTTT. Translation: CSAKDNFTDTQYF.

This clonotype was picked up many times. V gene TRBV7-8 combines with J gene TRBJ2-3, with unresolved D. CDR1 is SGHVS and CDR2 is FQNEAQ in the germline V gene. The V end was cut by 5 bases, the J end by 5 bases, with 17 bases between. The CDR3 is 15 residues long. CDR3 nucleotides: TGTGCCAGCAGCCCCGCCGCGCCCCGTAAAGATACGCAGTATTTT. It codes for CASSPAAPRKDTQYF. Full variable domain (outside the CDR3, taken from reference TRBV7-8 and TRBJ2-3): GAGVSQSPRYKVAKRGQDVALRCDPISGHVSLFWYQQALGQGPEFLTYFQNEAQLDKSGLPSDRFFAERPEGSVSTLKIQRTQQEDSAVYLCASSPAAPRKDTQYFGPGTRLTVL.

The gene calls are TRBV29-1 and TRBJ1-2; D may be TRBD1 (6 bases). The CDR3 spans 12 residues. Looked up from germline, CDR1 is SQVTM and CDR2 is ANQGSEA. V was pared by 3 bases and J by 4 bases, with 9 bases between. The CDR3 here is CSVDSRGYGYTF. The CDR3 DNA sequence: TGCAGCGTTGATAGCAGGGGCTATGGCTACACCTTC.

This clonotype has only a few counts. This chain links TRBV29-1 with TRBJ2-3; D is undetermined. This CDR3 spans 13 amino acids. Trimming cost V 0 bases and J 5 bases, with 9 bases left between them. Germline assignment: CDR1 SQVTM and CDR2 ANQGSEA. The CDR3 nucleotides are TGCAGCGTTGAAGATAAAAGTTTAGATACGCAGTATTTT. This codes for CSVEDKSLDTQYF.

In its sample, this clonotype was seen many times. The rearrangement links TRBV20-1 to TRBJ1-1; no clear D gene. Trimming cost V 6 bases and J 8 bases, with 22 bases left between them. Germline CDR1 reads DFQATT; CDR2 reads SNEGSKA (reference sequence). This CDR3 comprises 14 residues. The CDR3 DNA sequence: TGCAGTGCGCAAGGCGGGAGCTTAGTGTCCGAAGCTTTCTTT. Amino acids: CSAQGGSLVSEAFF.

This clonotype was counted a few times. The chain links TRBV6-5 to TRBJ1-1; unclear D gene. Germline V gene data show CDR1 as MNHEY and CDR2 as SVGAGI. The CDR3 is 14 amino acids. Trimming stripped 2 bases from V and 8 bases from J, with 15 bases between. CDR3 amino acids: CASSYRRPPNEAFF. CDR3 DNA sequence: TGTGCCAGCAGTTACAGGCGCCCACCGAACGAAGCTTTCTTT.

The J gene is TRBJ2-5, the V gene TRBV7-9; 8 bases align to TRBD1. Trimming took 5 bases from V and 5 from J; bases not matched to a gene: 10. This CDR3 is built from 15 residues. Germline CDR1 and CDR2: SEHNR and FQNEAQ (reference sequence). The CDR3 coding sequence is TGTGCCAGCAGCAAACCGGGACAGGCGAGGGAGACCCAGTACTTC. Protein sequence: CASSKPGQARETQYF.

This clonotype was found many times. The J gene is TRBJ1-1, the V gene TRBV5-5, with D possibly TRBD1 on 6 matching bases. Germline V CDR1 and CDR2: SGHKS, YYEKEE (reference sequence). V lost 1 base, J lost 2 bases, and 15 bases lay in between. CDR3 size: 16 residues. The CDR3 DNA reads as TGTGCCAGCAGCTTGCTGCAGGGGCGGATCAACACTGAAGCTTTCTTT. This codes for CASSLLQGRINTEAFF. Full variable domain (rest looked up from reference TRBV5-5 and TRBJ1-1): DAGVTQSPTHLIKTRGQQVTLRCSPISGHKSVSWYQQVLGQGPQFIFQYYEKEERGRGNFPDRFSARQFPNYSSELNVNALLLGDSALYLCASSLLQGRINTEAFFGQGTRLTVV.

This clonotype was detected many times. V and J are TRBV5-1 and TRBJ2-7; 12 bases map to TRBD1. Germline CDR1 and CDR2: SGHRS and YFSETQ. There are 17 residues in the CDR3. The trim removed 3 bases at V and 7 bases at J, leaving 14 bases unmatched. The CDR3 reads CASSYLPPGQGAWEQYF. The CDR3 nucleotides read TGCGCCAGCAGCTACCTACCTCCGGGACAGGGGGCTTGGGAGCAGTACTTC.

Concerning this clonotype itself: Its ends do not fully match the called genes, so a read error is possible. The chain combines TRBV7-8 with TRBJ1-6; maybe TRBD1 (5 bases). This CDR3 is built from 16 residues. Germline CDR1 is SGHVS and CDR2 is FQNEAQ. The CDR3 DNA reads TGTGCCAGCAGCCCCAGGCGGGGGGAAGGGTCATCTCCCCTCAACTTT. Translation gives CASSPRRGEGSSPLNF.

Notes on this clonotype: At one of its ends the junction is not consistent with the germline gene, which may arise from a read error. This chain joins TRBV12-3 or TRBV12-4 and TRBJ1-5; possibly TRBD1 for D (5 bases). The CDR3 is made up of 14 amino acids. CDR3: CASSFRGTNQPQNF. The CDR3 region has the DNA TGTGCCAGCAGTTTCCGCGGGACCAATCAGCCCCAGAATTTT.

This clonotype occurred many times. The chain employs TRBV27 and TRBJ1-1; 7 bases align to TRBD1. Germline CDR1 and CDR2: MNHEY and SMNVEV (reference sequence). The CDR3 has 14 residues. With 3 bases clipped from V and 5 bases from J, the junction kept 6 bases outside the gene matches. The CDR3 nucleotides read TGTGCCAGCAGTTTTTACAGGGGAGGTACTGAAGCTTTCTTT. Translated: CASSFYRGGTEAFF.

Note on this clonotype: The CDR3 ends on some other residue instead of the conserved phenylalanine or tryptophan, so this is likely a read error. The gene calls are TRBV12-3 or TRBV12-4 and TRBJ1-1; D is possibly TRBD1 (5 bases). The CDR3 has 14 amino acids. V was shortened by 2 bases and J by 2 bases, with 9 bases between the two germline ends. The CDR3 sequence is CASSLRQINTEAFC. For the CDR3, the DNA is TGTGCCAGCAGTTTAAGACAGATTAACACTGAAGCTTTCTGT.

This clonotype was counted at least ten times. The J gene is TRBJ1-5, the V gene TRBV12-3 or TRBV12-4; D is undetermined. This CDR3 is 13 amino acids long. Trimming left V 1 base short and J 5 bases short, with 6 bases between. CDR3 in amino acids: CASSLDRYQPQHF. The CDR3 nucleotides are TGTGCCAGCAGTTTAGACCGGTATCAGCCCCAGCATTTT.

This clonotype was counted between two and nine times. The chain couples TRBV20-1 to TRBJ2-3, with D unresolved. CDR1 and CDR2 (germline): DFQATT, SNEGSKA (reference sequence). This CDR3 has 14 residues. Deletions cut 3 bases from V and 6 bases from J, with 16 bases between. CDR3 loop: CSASSGPSSDTQYF. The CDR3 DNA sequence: TGCAGTGCTAGCTCTGGCCCGAGTTCCGATACGCAGTATTTT.

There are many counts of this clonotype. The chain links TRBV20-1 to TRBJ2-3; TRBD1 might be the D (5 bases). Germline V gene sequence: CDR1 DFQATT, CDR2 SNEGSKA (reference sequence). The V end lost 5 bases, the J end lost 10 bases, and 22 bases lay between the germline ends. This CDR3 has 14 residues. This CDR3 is CSAADSIDLLSQYF. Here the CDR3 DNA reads TGCAGTGCTGCAGACAGCATCGATCTGTTATCGCAGTATTTT.

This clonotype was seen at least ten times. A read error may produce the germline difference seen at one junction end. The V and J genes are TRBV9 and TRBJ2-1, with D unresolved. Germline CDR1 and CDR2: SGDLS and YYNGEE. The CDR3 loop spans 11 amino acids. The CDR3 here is CASSEYKEQFF. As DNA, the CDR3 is TGTGCCAGCAGCGAATACAAGGAGCAGTTCTTC.